This TCR beta chain was sequenced during a study of PD-L1 blockade in urothelial cancer. Repertoires were generated with immunoSEQ multiplex PCR, while TCRdb's copy carries only in-frame clones and drops some. Among about 74,000 clones listed, around 84% were seen once. This sample comprised PBMCs, obtained around atezolizumab (anti-PD-L1) treatment. This receptor was obtained from a man between 65 and 80 years old with urothelial cancer.

CDR3 sequence (DNA): TGTGCCAGCAGCTTAGGGGGGGTTGGGACAGATACGCAGTATTTT. Its translation: CASSLGGVGTDTQYF. The V and J genes are TRBV11-2 and TRBJ2-3, with D perhaps TRBD2 (6 bases). There are 15 residues in the CDR3. The germline V gene encodes CDR1 SGHAT and CDR2 FQNNGV. Trimming shortened V by 1 base and J by 3 bases, and 11 bases separated the two germline ends.